This is a list of T cell receptor beta chains from one sample in a study of beta chain features in type 1 diabetes. This table comes from immunoSEQ multiplex PCR, and its TCRdb copy is limited to in-frame clones, with some not included. There are 600,000 to 750,000 clones in the sample; roughly an eighth occur only once, and around 0.12% lies in the top ten. Sequencing input: naive CD4+ T cells from blood. Source of these receptors: a man between 25 and 39 years old with type 1 diabetes. The CDR3 runs from the conserved cysteine through the conserved F or W. Fields, in order: clone size, J gene, V gene, D gene, CDR3 protein, CDR3 DNA. A D gene is named only where the DNA matches it firmly. Rows give clone size only sometimes, using once, few, many, or a class for an expanded clone.

few	TRBJ1-6	TRBV14	.	CASSSSLESPLHF	TGTGCCAGCAGCTCCTCTCTGGAATCACCCCTCCACTTT
few	TRBJ2-1	TRBV7-9	TRBD1	CASSPGTGVDEQFF	TGTGCCAGCAGCCCTGGGACAGGGGTGGATGAGCAGTTCTTC
.	TRBJ2-7	TRBV5-1	TRBD1	CASSSTGGDDEQYF	TGCGCCAGCAGCTCGACAGGGGGTGACGACGAGCAGTACTTC
few	TRBJ1-6	TRBV7-2	.	CASSSSPGDSPLHF	TGTGCCAGCAGCTCCTCCCCCGGGGATTCACCCCTCCACTTT
.	TRBJ1-5	TRBV7-2	TRBD1	CASSPYSGGDNQPQHF	TGTGCCAGCAGCCCCTACTCAGGGGGCGACAATCAGCCCCAGCATTTT
.	TRBJ1-5	TRBV9	.	CASSAWGGSNQPQHF	TGTGCCAGCAGCGCCTGGGGAGGGAGCAATCAGCCCCAGCATTTT
.	TRBJ1-6	TRBV6-5	TRBD1	CASSDRVHNSPLHF	TGTGCCAGCAGTGACAGGGTTCATAATTCACCCCTCCACTTT
few	TRBJ2-5	TRBV7-2	.	CASSPTDREGSAQYF	TGTGCCAGCAGCCCCACGGACAGGGAGGGATCGGCCCAGTACTTC
.	TRBJ2-7	TRBV4-3	.	CASSQERDRTYEQYF	TGCGCCAGCAGCCAGGAGCGGGACAGAACCTACGAGCAGTACTTC
few	TRBJ2-3	TRBV5-1	.	CASSLRTSTDTQYF	TGCGCCAGCAGCTTGCGAACTAGTACAGATACGCAGTATTTT
few	TRBJ2-3	TRBV7-2	.	CASSPAPTDTQYF	TGTGCCAGCAGCCCAGCCCCCACAGATACGCAGTATTTT
.	TRBJ2-4	TRBV18	TRBD2	CASSLAGGWNIQYF	TGTGCCAGCTCACTAGCGGGGGGCTGGAACATTCAGTACTTC
.	TRBJ1-3	TRBV9	.	CASSVVPTGDTIYF	TGTGCCAGCAGCGTAGTCCCGACGGGCGACACCATATATTTT
.	TRBJ2-6	TRBV29-1	.	CSVAHYFSGANVLTF	TGCAGCGTTGCACACTATTTCTCTGGGGCCAACGTCCTGACTTTC
.	TRBJ2-1	TRBV9	.	CASSVRAIDEQFF	TGTGCCAGCAGCGTCAGGGCTATCGATGAGCAGTTCTTC
.	TRBJ2-2	TRBV5-1	.	CASSPSGTPSTGELFF	TGCGCCAGCAGCCCCTCCGGGACCCCGTCCACCGGGGAGCTGTTTTTT
.	TRBJ2-3	TRBV6-5	.	CASQHRGLDADTQYF	TGTGCCAGCCAACACAGGGGACTAGATGCGGATACGCAGTATTTT
.	TRBJ1-6	TRBV6-5	.	CATRRGDDNSPLHF	TGTGCCACCCGTCGGGGGGACGATAATTCACCCCTCCACTTT
few	TRBJ1-1	TRBV6-5	TRBD1	CASSPTPGGAFF	TGTGCCAGCAGTCCCACCCCAGGGGGTGCTTTCTTT
.	TRBJ2-3	TRBV5-1	.	CASSLEGSSPDTQYF	TGCGCCAGCAGCTTGGAAGGGTCATCCCCAGATACGCAGTATTTT
few	TRBJ1-2	TRBV7-9	.	CASRPDSVGGYTF	TGTGCCAGCAGGCCCGACTCCGTGGGTGGCTACACCTTC
.	TRBJ2-1	TRBV7-9	.	CASSLRGNSYNEQFF	TGTGCCAGCAGCCTACGGGGGAACTCCTACAATGAGCAGTTCTTC
.	TRBJ2-7	TRBV11-2	.	CASSLAGQGPYEQYF	TGTGCCAGCAGCTTAGCTGGGCAGGGACCCTACGAGCAGTACTTC
.	TRBJ2-7	TRBV4-3	TRBD1	CASSPGQSSYEQYF	TGCGCCAGCAGCCCGGGACAGTCGTCCTACGAGCAGTACTTC
few	TRBJ2-1	TRBV6-5	.	CASTARGFYNEQFF	TGTGCCAGCACCGCACGGGGTTTTTACAATGAGCAGTTCTTC
few	TRBJ2-5	TRBV27	TRBD1	CASATGGEGETQYF	TGTGCCAGCGCCACAGGGGGAGAGGGAGAGACCCAGTACTTC
few	TRBJ1-6	TRBV5-1	.	CASSLATGFDNSPLHF	TGCGCCAGCAGCTTGGCCACGGGATTCGATAATTCACCCCTCCACTTT
.	TRBJ2-1	TRBV6-6	.	CASRRSGGEQFF	TGTGCCAGCAGACGTTCCGGCGGGGAGCAGTTCTTC
.	TRBJ1-2	TRBV6-1	.	CASSDMGQSERDYGYTF	TGTGCCAGCAGTGATATGGGCCAGTCTGAAAGGGACTATGGCTACACCTTC
few	TRBJ2-7	TRBV18	.	CASSAPQSPGEQYF	TGTGCCAGCTCAGCCCCCCAGAGCCCTGGGGAGCAGTACTTC
few	TRBJ2-2	TRBV5-4	TRBD1	CASSVDRGLTGELFF	TGTGCCAGCAGCGTAGACAGGGGGCTGACCGGGGAGCTGTTTTTT
.	TRBJ1-2	TRBV11-2	.	CASKDNYGYTF	TGTGCCAGCAAGGACAACTATGGCTACACCTTC
.	TRBJ1-2	TRBV2	.	CASSSSTGPNYGYTF	TGTGCCAGCAGTTCCTCGACAGGACCGAACTATGGCTACACCTTC
.	TRBJ1-5	TRBV27	.	CASSTGRGGEGPQHF	TGTGCCAGCAGTACCGGACGGGGCGGTGAAGGGCCCCAGCATTTT
.	TRBJ2-2	TRBV5-1	TRBD2	CASSLRSGGGADTGELFF	TGCGCCAGCAGCTTGAGGTCTGGCGGGGGGGCCGACACCGGGGAGCTGTTTTTT
few	TRBJ2-1	TRBV19	TRBD1	CASSIDATGSYNEQFF	TGTGCCAGTAGTATAGACGCGACAGGGAGCTACAATGAGCAGTTCTTC
many	TRBJ2-1	TRBV10-3	.	CAISETSRQGHNEQFF	TGTGCCATCAGTGAGACATCCCGTCAGGGGCACAATGAGCAGTTCTTC
.	TRBJ1-5	TRBV2	TRBD1	CASSGRTGANQPQHF	TGTGCCAGCAGTGGTCGGACAGGGGCGAATCAGCCCCAGCATTTT
.	TRBJ2-7	TRBV6-6	TRBD2	CASSPQGGSGGEQYF	TGTGCCAGCAGTCCCCAGGGAGGGAGCGGAGGCGAGCAGTACTTC
.	TRBJ2-7	TRBV6-1	.	CAGGGYYEQYF	TGTGCCGGGGGCGGTTACTACGAGCAGTACTTC
few	TRBJ2-1	TRBV5-1	TRBD2	CASSLARGGYNEQFF	TGCGCCAGCAGCTTGGCGCGGGGGGGCTACAATGAGCAGTTCTTC
few	TRBJ1-5	TRBV18	.	CASSPGSNSNQPQHF	TGTGCCAGCTCACCGGGGAGTAATAGCAATCAGCCCCAGCATTTT
.	TRBJ1-1	TRBV7-3	.	CASSTRANAEAFF	TGTGCCAGCAGCACACGGGCGAACGCTGAAGCTTTCTTT
.	TRBJ2-3	TRBV2	TRBD1	CASSEDLTGGDTQYF	TGTGCCAGCAGTGAAGACCTTACAGGGGGGGATACGCAGTATTTT
few	TRBJ2-3	TRBV11-1	.	CASSPLPGLAHGTQYF	TGTGCCAGCAGCCCTCTTCCCGGTCTAGCACACGGTACGCAGTATTTT
few	TRBJ2-3	TRBV6-5	.	CASSSPVTDTQYF	TGTGCCAGCAGTTCTCCGGTCACAGATACGCAGTATTTT
few	TRBJ1-4	TRBV25-1	.	CASSGPGGEKLFF	TGTGCCAGCAGTGGGCCCGGGGGTGAAAAACTGTTTTTT
.	TRBJ1-1	TRBV6-5	TRBD1	CASSYDRVNTEAFF	TGTGCCAGCAGTTATGACAGGGTGAACACTGAAGCTTTCTTT
.	TRBJ1-1	TRBV29-1	TRBD1	CSVPQPTGDTEAFF	TGCAGCGTTCCCCAGCCGACAGGGGACACTGAAGCTTTCTTT
few	TRBJ1-5	TRBV6-6	TRBD1	CASNDRDSNQPQHF	TGTGCCAGCAACGACAGGGATAGCAATCAGCCCCAGCATTTT
few	TRBJ1-5	TRBV5-6	.	CASSRRGAGQPQHF	TGTGCCAGCAGTCGCAGGGGAGCAGGTCAGCCCCAGCATTTT
.	TRBJ1-6	TRBV2	TRBD1	CASSESWPGGSPLHF	TGTGCCAGCAGTGAGAGTTGGCCAGGGGGATCACCCCTCCACTTT